This T cell receptor (beta chain) was obtained from a study of blood T cell repertoires in COVID-19. The germline V gene has CDR1 MNHEY and CDR2 SMNVEV (reference sequence). This CDR3 has 14 residues. Trimming stripped 6 bases from V and 1 base from J, with 12 bases between. The repertoire was sequenced with immunoSEQ multiplex PCR; TCRdb's copy has only in-frame clones and lacks some. The sample lists 450,000 to 500,000 clones; 88% were seen once. The chain joins TRBV27 to TRBJ1-2, with TRBD1 as a possible D gene (5 bases). The TCR sequence derives from a woman aged 55-69 years who had recovered from COVID-19. The sequenced sample consisted of PBMCs or T cells enriched from blood (not recorded which). CDR3 DNA sequence: TGTGCCAGCAGATCCCTGGGGCTTAACTATGGCTACACCTTC. Amino acids: CASRSLGLNYGYTF.